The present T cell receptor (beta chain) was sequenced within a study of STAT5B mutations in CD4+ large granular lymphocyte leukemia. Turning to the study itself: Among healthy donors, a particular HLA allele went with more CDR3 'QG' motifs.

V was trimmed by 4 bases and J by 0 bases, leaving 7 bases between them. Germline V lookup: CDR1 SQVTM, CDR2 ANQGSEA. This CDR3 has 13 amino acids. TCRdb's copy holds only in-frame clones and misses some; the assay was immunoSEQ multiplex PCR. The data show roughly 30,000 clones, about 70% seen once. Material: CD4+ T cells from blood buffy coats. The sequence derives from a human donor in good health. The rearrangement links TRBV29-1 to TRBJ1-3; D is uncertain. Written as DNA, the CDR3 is TGCAGCGTTGTCGTGAACTCTGGAAACACCATATATTTT. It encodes CSVVVNSGNTIYF.